This T cell receptor (beta chain) was captured by sequencing in a study of tissue T cells after allogeneic stem cell transplantation. Germline values: CDR1 KGHPV, CDR2 FQNQEV (reference sequence). This CDR3 region has 12 residues. Trimming removed 0 bases at V and 6 bases at J, with 6 bases between. The sample holds a few counts of this clone. The gene names here belong to mouse. Read coverage stops 1 residue before the CDR3 terminus; the germline J gene supplies the remainder. Time point denoted: mouse harvest day 7 after allogeneic transplant. The graft held 10^6 splenic CD5+ T cells and 10^7 T-cell-depleted bone marrow cells. Clones were read by immunoSEQ multiplex PCR, and TCRdb kept only the in-frame ones, dropping some. The table records 9,000 to 9,500 clones, about 47% of them present only once.

The rearrangement joins TRBV26 to TRBJ2-7; D remains unclear. The TCR originated in a female BALB/c mouse given C57BL/6 T cells with graft-versus-host disease after an allogeneic hematopoietic cell transplant. The sequenced sample was gut tissue. Incomplete CDR3 DNA: TGTGCCAGCAGTCTGTCGAAGGGTGAACAGTAC. This gives the protein CASSLSKGEQY. The whole CDR3 protein reads CASSLSKGEQYF.